This T cell receptor (beta chain) derives from a study of cytomegalovirus exposure and HLA in healthy donors. This clone was picked up a small number of times. The study ran its PCR with 60 Vbeta and 13 Jbeta primers. The method was immunoSEQ multiplex PCR; TCRdb's version includes in-frame clones alone and lacks a portion of them. Counted here are approximately 140,000 clones, about three fifths occurring once; the ten biggest clones make up roughly 7%. This receptor was identified in a woman aged 60-75 years in good health and CMV-seropositive. The source material was PBMCs.

The CDR3: CASGEVSSYEQYF. CDR3 nucleotides: TGTGCCAGCGGCGAGGTGAGCTCCTACGAGCAGTACTTC. The chain carries TRBV28 and TRBJ2-7; D gene uncertain. Germline V gene sequence: CDR1 MDHEN, CDR2 SYDVKM. V shed 8 bases and J shed 0 bases, with 11 bases lying between them. The CDR3 has 13 amino acids.